The clone carrying this TCR beta chain has only a few counts. The source of the sample is a study of blood T cell repertoires in COVID-19. About the study: Each recovered donor of Cohort 3 presented with two negative PCRs, clearance, or symptom resolution. Sites across the United States, Italy and Spain contributed samples from acute and convalescent COVID-19. PBMCs, B-cell-depleted T cells, or T cells were the source of the cDNA or gDNA that made up the material.

Germline lookup yields CDR1 LNHDA and CDR2 SQIVND (reference sequence). The CDR3 has 11 amino acids. The assay was immunoSEQ multiplex PCR, and TCRdb's table has in-frame clones only and misses some. Of about 360,000 clones in the sample, approximately 87% were seen once. The sequenced material came from PBMCs or T cells enriched from blood (not recorded which). This TCR was sampled from a middle-aged man in a cohort exposed to, infected with or recovered from COVID-19 (not recorded which). The J gene is TRBJ1-5, the V gene TRBV19; D is unresolved. The CDR3 region has the DNA TGTGGTGTGGGCCGACGCCAACCCCAGCATTTT. As protein: CGVGRRQPQHF.